This T cell receptor (beta chain) came from a study of shared clonotypes between healthy human individuals. Data came from immunoSEQ multiplex PCR; TCRdb stores just in-frame clones and leaves some out. Of just over 2,000,000 clones listed, 85% to 95% are singletons. Germline CDR1 is GTSNPN and CDR2 is SVGIG (reference sequence). V was shortened by 0 bases and J by 4 bases, with 11 bases between the two germline ends. The CDR3 has 14 residues. The receptor's source is a man aged 18 to 29 in good health. The specimen was naive CD4+ T cells sorted from blood. Subset given: CD45RA+ positively selected. The chain is built from TRBV30 and TRBJ2-3; weak D call: TRBD1 (6 bases). Written as DNA, the CDR3 is TGTGCCTGGAGTGTAGGGGGAGACGCAGATACGCAGTATTTT. Its protein is CAWSVGGDADTQYF.